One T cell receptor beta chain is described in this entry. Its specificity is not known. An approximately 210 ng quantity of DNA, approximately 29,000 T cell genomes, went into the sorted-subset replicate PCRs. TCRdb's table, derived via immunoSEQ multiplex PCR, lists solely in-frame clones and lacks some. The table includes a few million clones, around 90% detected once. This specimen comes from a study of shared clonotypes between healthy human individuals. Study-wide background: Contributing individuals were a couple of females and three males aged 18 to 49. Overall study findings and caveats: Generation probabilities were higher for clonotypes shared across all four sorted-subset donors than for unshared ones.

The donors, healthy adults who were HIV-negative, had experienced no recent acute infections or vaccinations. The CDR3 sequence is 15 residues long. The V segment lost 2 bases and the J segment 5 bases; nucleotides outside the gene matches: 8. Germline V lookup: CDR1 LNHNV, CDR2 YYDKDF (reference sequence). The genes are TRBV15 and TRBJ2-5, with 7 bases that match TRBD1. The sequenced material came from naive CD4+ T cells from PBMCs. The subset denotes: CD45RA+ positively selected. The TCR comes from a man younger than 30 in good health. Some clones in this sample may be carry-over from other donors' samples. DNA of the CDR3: TGTGCCACCAGCAGAAACCAACAGGGGATTGAGACCCAGTACTTC. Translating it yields CATSRNQQGIETQYF. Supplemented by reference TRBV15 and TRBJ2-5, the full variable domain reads DAMVIQNPRYQVTQFGKPVTLSCSQTLNHNVMYWYQQKSSQAPKLLFHYYDKDFNNEADTPDNFQSRRPNTSFCFLDIRSPGLGDTAMYLCATSRNQQGIETQYFGPGTRLLVL.